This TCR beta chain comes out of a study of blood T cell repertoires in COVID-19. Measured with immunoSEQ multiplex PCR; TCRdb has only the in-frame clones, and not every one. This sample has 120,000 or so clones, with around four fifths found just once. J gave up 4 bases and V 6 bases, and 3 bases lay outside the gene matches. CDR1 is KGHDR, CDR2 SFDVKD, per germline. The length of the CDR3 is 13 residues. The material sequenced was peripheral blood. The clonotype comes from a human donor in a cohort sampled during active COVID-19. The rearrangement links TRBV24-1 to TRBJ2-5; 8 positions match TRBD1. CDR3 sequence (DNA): TGTGCCACCAGTAGGACAGGGAGAGAGACCCAGTACTTC. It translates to CATSRTGRETQYF.